This T cell receptor (beta chain) was found in a study of TIL therapy for anti-PD-1-resistant metastatic lung cancer. Overall study context: Patients had a median age of around 54 years (range about 35-80). Tumors carried a median 1.5 non-synonymous mutations per megabase. Four tumors were EGFR-mutant and two were ALK-rearranged. Study observations and caveats: Many TIL product clones were absent from baseline tumor, suggesting clonal contraction.

This clone was observed a single time. Antigen: not known. Germline V CDR1 and CDR2: MNHNY, SVGAGI (reference sequence). CDR3 length: 12 amino acids. The germline V and J ends were trimmed by 6 bases and 0 bases, with 6 bases remaining between them. Time point reported: pre-treatment sample, taken before nivolumab and TIL therapy. Pleural nodules or supraclavicular lymph nodes made up most of the excised metastases sampled. The libraries were made with immunoSEQ v3. Method: immunoSEQ multiplex PCR; TCRdb's copy keeps in-frame clones and lacks some. The table shows 25,000 to 30,000 clones, with roughly 69% occurring only once.

The chain joins TRBV6-6 to TRBJ2-7; D unresolved. This receptor was taken from a woman aged 30 to 85 with non-small cell lung cancer. The material sequenced was tumor tissue, taken at baseline. CDR3 loop: CASSQSSYEQYF. DNA for the CDR3: TGTGCCAGCAGCCAGAGCTCCTACGAGCAGTACTTC.